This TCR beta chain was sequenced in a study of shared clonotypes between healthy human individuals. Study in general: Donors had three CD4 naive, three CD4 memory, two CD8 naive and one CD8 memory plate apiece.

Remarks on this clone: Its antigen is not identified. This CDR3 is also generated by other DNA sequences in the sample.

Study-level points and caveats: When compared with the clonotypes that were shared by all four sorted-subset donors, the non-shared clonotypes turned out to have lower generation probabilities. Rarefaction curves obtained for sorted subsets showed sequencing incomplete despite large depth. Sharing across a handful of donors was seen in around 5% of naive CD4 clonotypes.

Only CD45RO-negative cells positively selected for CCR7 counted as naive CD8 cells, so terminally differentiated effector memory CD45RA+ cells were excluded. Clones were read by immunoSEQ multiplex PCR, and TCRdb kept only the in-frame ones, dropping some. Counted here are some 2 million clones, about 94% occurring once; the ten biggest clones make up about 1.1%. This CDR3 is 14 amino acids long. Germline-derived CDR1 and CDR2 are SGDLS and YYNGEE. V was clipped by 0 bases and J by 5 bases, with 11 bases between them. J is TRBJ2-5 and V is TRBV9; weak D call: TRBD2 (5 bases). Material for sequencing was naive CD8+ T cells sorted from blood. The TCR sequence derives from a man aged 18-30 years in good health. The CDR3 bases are TGTGCCAGCAGCGTAGCCGGGAATCAGGAGACCCAGTACTTC. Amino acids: CASSVAGNQETQYF.